Listed below are T cell receptor beta chains from one sample, sequenced in a study of blood T cell repertoires in COVID-19. Here immunoSEQ multiplex PCR was the method, and the copy in TCRdb shows in-frame clones only, minus some. This sample carries some 320,000 clones, about 85% of them seen once, and the ten largest clones take about 1.9%. Sequencing was performed on PBMCs or T cells enriched from blood (not recorded which). These TCRs come from a woman in her 30s who had been exposed to COVID-19. CDR3s include the opening cysteine and the closing phenylalanine or tryptophan.

v_gene	j_gene	CDR3aa
TRBV28	TRBJ2-3	CASSAPGLAVSTDTQYF
TRBV6-5	TRBJ2-7	CASSSQTGPYEQYF
TRBV28	TRBJ1-6	CASSDSRGNNSPLHF
TRBV7-2	TRBJ1-2	CASSERPGGSYGYTF
TRBV5-1	TRBJ1-2	CASSPDVTGGGYTF
TRBV5-1	TRBJ2-7	CASSLRGMDYEQYF
TRBV6-1	TRBJ1-2	CASSEGTGRGYTF
TRBV3-1/TRBV3-2	TRBJ2-5	CASSQGASRGETQYF
TRBV2	TRBJ2-1	CASSAGGSGFF
TRBV6-5	TRBJ2-1	CASSYSRAGDNEQFF
TRBV6-5	TRBJ2-2	CASSYTTSLTTGELFF
TRBV12-3/TRBV12-4	TRBJ2-7	CASRRQGPYEQYF
TRBV19	TRBJ1-5	CASREYGQLNQPQHF
TRBV5-1	TRBJ2-4	CASSLATSKNIQYF
TRBV7-9	TRBJ1-5	CASSLIAGAANQPQHF
TRBV27	TRBJ1-1	CASSANRGRTEAFF
TRBV7-8	TRBJ1-2	CASSIRTGGDGYTF
TRBV11-2	TRBJ1-5	CASSMTGTGNQPQHF
TRBV7-9	TRBJ2-1	CASSALPGLAFSSYNEQFF
TRBV10-3	TRBJ2-1	CAISARGSYNEQFF
TRBV6-6	TRBJ2-5	CASGRGRETQYF
TRBV6-5	TRBJ1-2	CASRSSGGYGYTF
TRBV7-2	TRBJ1-1	CASSLEGGRGTGWNTEAFF
TRBV4-1	TRBJ2-7	CASSRNRGTYYEQYF
TRBV27	TRBJ1-6	CASRRQGTYNSPLHF
TRBV27	TRBJ2-1	CASSSSYGSYNEQFF
TRBV7-2	TRBJ1-1	CASSLARVTEAFF
TRBV12-3/TRBV12-4	TRBJ2-7	CASSPGGGHEQYF
TRBV30	TRBJ1-1	CAWKGLRVNTEAFF
TRBV5-1	TRBJ2-1	CASSTGRLAGGSYNEQFF
TRBV29-1	TRBJ1-5	CSVRQGRNQPQHF
TRBV30	TRBJ2-5	CAWVYAETQYF
TRBV19	TRBJ2-1	CASSPLAGVHNEQFF
TRBV2	TRBJ2-4	CASSESGGIQYF
TRBV30	TRBJ1-1	CAWGLGVGTEAFF
TRBV10-2	TRBJ2-1	CASRGQAYNEQFF
TRBV4-3	TRBJ1-2	CASSPLYGYTF
TRBV5-1	TRBJ1-2	CASSFDRGLRGYTF
TRBV19	TRBJ2-5	CASNAGSTVGTQYF
TRBV20-1	TRBJ1-2	CSASPRGPNYGYTF
TRBV6-5	TRBJ2-3	CASSSSGGTDTQYF
TRBV7-2	TRBJ1-4	CASSTDRLNEKLFF
TRBV25-1	TRBJ2-1	CASSNAGGYNEQFF
TRBV28	TRBJ1-2	CASSPGQVYGYTF
TRBV19	TRBJ2-7	CASGASSGQGYEQYF
TRBV29-1	TRBJ1-5	CSVGGGNQPQHF
TRBV28	TRBJ2-4	CASSLKLAENIQYF
TRBV5-1	TRBJ1-3	CASSPRTGQGNTIYF
TRBV12-3/TRBV12-4	TRBJ1-1	CASIQGVEAFF
TRBV19	TRBJ2-1	CASCTTGTDYNEQFF
TRBV7-8	TRBJ2-1	CASSPVGNEQFF